This paragraph reports one T cell receptor beta chain. This sample is part of a study of control samples from healthy donors and cancer patients. Assay: immunoSEQ multiplex PCR; the TCRdb copy retains only in-frame clones and omits some. Counted here are more than 140,000 clones, about 89% occurring once; the ten biggest clones make up about 7.6%. The V gene's germline CDR1 is LGHNA and CDR2 YSLEER. Trimming cost V 4 bases and J 2 bases; bases outside gene matches: 5. The CDR3 consists of 15 residues. This rearrangement joins TRBV4-3 to TRBJ1-5, with TRBD1 matching over 7 bases. The receptor comes from a man between 18 and 35 years old in good health. Sequencing was done on a sample of blood. The CDR3 bases are TGCGCCAGCAGCCCGGACAGGCTGGGCAATCAGCCCCAGCATTTT. This sequence encodes CASSPDRLGNQPQHF.